The 12 T cell receptor beta chains in this list originate from one sample, sequenced in a study of blood T cells in healthy people across ages (dated by TCRdb to about 2015). Libraries were constructed by 5' RACE. The sequencer was an Illumina HiSeq 2500. The second PCR ran for about 7 to 11 cycles and used a J-beta primer mix along with a sample-barcoded 5' primer. The public reads were reprocessed in TCRdb via fastp at Q25 and MiXCR, keeping in-frame beta chains. Each entry merges the rows of one CDR3 protein and shows their most common DNA and genes. Across this sample there are around 900,000 distinct CDR3 sequences, with just over 50% seen only once. The ten largest make up about 20% of the sample. Input material: blood. Receptor source: a woman aged 55-70 years in good health.

The chain is built from TRBV30 and TRBJ2-5; either TRBD1 or TRBD2 may supply D (6 bases each). TRBJ2-7 explains the end of the DNA better; the J call may be wrong. Per germline, CDR1 GTSNPN and CDR2 SVGIG (reference sequence). The CDR3 contains 14 residues. The CDR3 spells CAWSSGTRGSEQYF. DNA of the CDR3: TGTGCCTGGAGCTCCGGGACACGGGGGTCCGAGCAGTACTTC.

The chain links TRBV6-1 to TRBJ2-5; 10 bases agree with TRBD2. The CDR3 loop spans 17 amino acids. The J segment lost 3 bases and the V segment lost 6 bases, leaving 13 bases of the junction unmatched. Germline loops: CDR1 MNHNS, CDR2 SASEGT. This chain's CDR3 is CASRWTSGPNKKETQYF. Written as DNA, the CDR3 is TGTGCCAGCAGATGGACTAGCGGACCTAATAAGAAAGAGACCCAGTACTTC.

This chain connects TRBV5-5 to TRBJ2-4, with D perhaps given as TRBD1 or TRBD2 (5 bases each). The end of the DNA fits TRBJ2-7 better, so the J call may be wrong. The CDR3 is 13 amino acids. Germline V gene lookup returns CDR1 SGHKS and CDR2 YYEKEE (reference sequence). The CDR3, as DNA: TGTGCCACCGCCCTTGGGGGTTTCCACGAGCAGTACTTC. It is translated as CATALGGFHEQYF.

The genes are TRBV12-3 or TRBV12-4 and TRBJ2-5; D is tentatively TRBD1 or TRBD2 (6 bases each). Deletions cut 7 bases from V and 9 bases from J, with 12 bases between. This CDR3 has 11 amino acids. The CDR3 DNA is TGTGCCAGCATCAAGGGGGAGGCCCAGTACTTC. As protein: CASIKGEAQYF.

This clonotype appeared a few times. The rearrangement links TRBV19 to TRBJ2-7, with 8 bases lining up with TRBD2. The CDR3 extends over 15 amino acids. V gave up 5 bases and J gave up 2 bases; unmatched junction bases: 8. CDR1 and CDR2 (germline): LNHDA, SQIVND (reference sequence). This CDR3 reads CASSPQGREAYEQYF. DNA of the CDR3: TGTGCCAGTAGTCCCCAGGGGCGGGAGGCCTACGAGCAGTACTTC.

V usage is TRBV21-1 and J usage is TRBJ2-1; the table's D call TRBD1 went unverified against the DNA. With the DNA end fitting TRBJ2-7 better, the J assignment may be wrong. TRBV21-1 is a pseudogene segment. The CDR3 has 15 residues. In DNA, the CDR3 is TGTGCCAGCAGCAAAGACAGGGGGCCCTACAATGAGCAGTACTTC. Its protein is CASSKDRGPYNEQYF.

The V call is TRBV4-3, the J call TRBJ1-2; tentatively, D is TRBD1 (5 bases). The CDR3 has 15 amino acids. Trimming removed 1 base from V and 3 bases from J, with 12 bases in between. Germline values: CDR1 LGHNA, CDR2 YSLEER. The CDR3 protein is CASSQVDRSDYGYTF. CDR3 DNA: TGCGCCAGCAGCCAAGTCGACAGATCGGACTATGGCTACACCTTC.

This chain uses TRBV6-2 or TRBV6-3 with TRBJ1-5; 8 nucleotides line up with TRBD1. The V segment lost 6 bases and the J segment 7 bases; nucleotides outside the gene matches: 5. This CDR3 has 13 residues. CDR1 is MNHEY and CDR2 is SVGEGT in the germline V gene. CDR3 sequence: CASRPQGEQPQHF. The CDR3, as DNA: TGTGCCAGCAGACCACAGGGGGAACAGCCCCAGCATTTT.

This sequence joins TRBV6-2 or TRBV6-3 and TRBJ2-5; TRBD2 matches 7 bases. Trimming cost V 0 bases and J 2 bases; bases outside gene matches: 12. Germline V gives CDR1 MNHEY, CDR2 SVGEGT. This CDR3 has 18 amino acids. The CDR3 sequence: CASSYSKATSIGQETQYF. The CDR3 DNA reads as TGTGCCAGCAGTTACTCGAAGGCGACTAGCATCGGACAAGAGACCCAGTACTTC.

This rearrangement joins TRBV7-2 to TRBJ2-5; D is ambiguous. CDR3 length equals 15 residues. The germline V gene encodes CDR1 SGHTA and CDR2 FQGNSA. The V and J ends lost 1 base and 4 bases respectively, with 13 bases between them. The DNA for the CDR3 is TGTGCCAGCAGCTTAGACTTTTGGGTTGGAGAGACCCAGTACTTC. It yields the protein CASSLDFWVGETQYF.

The V and J genes are TRBV7-2 and TRBJ2-5; the D is unclear. The DNA end is more similar to TRBJ2-7, so the J call may be wrong. The CDR3 is 12 amino acids. Germline CDR1 SGHTA, CDR2 FQGNSA. Here the CDR3 DNA reads TGTGCCAGCAGCTTTACCCCCTACGAGCAGTACTTC. Its translation: CASSFTPYEQYF.

The rearrangement links TRBV27 to TRBJ1-2, with 7 bases that match TRBD1. The trim removed 5 bases at V and 4 bases at J, leaving 10 bases unmatched. The CDR3 extends over 15 amino acids. The V gene's germline CDR1 is MNHEY and CDR2 SMNVEV (reference sequence). DNA for the CDR3: TGTGCCAGCAGTCAGGACAGGTCTGGGGTCTATGGCTACACCTTC. As protein: CASSQDRSGVYGYTF.